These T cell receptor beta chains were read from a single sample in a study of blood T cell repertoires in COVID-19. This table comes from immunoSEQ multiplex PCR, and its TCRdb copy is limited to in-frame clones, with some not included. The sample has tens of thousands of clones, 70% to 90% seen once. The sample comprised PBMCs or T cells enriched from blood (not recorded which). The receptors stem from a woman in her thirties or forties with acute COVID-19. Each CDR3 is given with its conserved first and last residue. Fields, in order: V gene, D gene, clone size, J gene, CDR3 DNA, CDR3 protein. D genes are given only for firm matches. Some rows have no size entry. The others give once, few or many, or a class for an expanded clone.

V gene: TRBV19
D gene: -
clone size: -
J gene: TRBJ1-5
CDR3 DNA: TGTGCCAGTAGGGAGGGGGAGGGCAGAAATCAGCCCCAGCATTTT
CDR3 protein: CASREGEGRNQPQHF

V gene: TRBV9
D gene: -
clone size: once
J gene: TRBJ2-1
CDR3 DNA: TGTGCCAGCAGCGTAGGCGGGACTCGAGACAATGAGCAGTTCTTC
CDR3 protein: CASSVGGTRDNEQFF

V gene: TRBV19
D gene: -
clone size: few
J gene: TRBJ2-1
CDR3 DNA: TGTGCCAGTAAGGAGGACCGGAGCTCCTACAATGAGCAGTTCTTC
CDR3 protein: CASKEDRSSYNEQFF

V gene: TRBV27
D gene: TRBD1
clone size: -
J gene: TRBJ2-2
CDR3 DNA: TGTGCCAGCAGTGGGGGACAGGGCTCCGGGGAGCTGTTTTTT
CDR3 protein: CASSGGQGSGELFF

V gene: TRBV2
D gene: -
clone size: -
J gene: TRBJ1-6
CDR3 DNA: TGTGCCAGCAGGCTGGCGGGTTCACCCCTCCACTTT
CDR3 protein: CASRLAGSPLHF

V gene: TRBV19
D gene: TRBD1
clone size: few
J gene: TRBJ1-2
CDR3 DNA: TGTGCCAGTCATACCGGGACAGGTCTTAAACGTAACTATGGCTACACCTTC
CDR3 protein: CASHTGTGLKRNYGYTF

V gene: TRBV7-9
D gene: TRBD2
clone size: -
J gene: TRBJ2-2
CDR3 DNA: TGTGCCAGCAGCTTACCGCCCCGGCTAGCGGGATCCACCGGGGAGCTGTTTTTT
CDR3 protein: CASSLPPRLAGSTGELFF

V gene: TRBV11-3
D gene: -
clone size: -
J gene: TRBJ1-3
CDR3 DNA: TGTGCCAGCAGCCGGGGGGATGGAAACACCATATATTTT
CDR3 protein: CASSRGDGNTIYF

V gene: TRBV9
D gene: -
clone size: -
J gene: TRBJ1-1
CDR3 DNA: TGTGCCAGCAGAGGAAGGAGGTCAGGGGACACGGGTCGAGCTTTCTTT
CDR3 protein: CASRGRRSGDTGRAFF

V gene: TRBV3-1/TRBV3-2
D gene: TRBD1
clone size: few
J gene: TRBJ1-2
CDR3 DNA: TGTGCCAGCAGCCCCACAGGGGCTTCTTCCTATGGCTACACCTTC
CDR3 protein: CASSPTGASSYGYTF

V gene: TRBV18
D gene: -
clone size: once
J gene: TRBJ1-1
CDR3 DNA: TGTGCCAGCTCACCTTCGGGGGACACTGAAGCTTTCTTT
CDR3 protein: CASSPSGDTEAFF

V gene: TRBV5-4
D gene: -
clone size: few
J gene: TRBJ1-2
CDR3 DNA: TGTGCCAGCAGCCATACGGTCGGGACATCGAAACGGTATGGCTACACCTTC
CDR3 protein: CASSHTVGTSKRYGYTF

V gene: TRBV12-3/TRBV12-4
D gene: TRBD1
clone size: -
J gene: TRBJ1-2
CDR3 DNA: TGTGCCAGCACTCAGGGGGCAGGCTATGGCTACACCTTC
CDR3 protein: CASTQGAGYGYTF

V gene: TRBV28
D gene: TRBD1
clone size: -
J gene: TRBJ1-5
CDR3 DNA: TGTGCCAGCGGGGCCATAAACCAGGGGGCCCCCCAGCATTTT
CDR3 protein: CASGAINQGAPQHF

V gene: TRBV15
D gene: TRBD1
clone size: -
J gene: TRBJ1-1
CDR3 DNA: TGTGCCACCAGCGGAGATTGGCGACAGGGGATGAACACTGAAGCTTTCTTT
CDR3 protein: CATSGDWRQGMNTEAFF

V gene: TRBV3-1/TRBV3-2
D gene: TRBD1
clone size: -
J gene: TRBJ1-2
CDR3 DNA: TGTGCCAGCAGCCTTGAGCAGGGGGCTCGGGGCTACACCTTC
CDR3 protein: CASSLEQGARGYTF

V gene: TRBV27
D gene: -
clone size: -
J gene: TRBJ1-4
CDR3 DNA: TGTGCCAGCAGTTTCAGAGGGAATAATGAAAAACTGTTTTTT
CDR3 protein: CASSFRGNNEKLFF

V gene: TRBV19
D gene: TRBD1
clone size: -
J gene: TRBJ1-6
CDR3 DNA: TGTGCCAGTAGGGGGGACAGCGATAATTCACCCCTCCACTTT
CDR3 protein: CASRGDSDNSPLHF

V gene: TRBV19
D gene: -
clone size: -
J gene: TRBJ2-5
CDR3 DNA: TGTGCCATAACAACGGGGTCAGAGACCCAGTACTTC
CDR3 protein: CAITTGSETQYF

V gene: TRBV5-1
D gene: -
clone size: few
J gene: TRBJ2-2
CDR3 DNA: TGCGCCAGCAGGACCGGACACGCGAACACCGGGGAGCTGTTTTTT
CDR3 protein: CASRTGHANTGELFF

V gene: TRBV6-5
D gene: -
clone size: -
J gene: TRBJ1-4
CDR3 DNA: TGTGCCAGCAGCAGCCAGGGATTAAGGGAAAAACTGTTTTTT
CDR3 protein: CASSSQGLREKLFF

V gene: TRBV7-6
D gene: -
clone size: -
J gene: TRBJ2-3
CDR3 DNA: TGTGCCAGCAGCTTAGCGGGGGGTTCAGATACGCAGTATTTT
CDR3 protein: CASSLAGGSDTQYF

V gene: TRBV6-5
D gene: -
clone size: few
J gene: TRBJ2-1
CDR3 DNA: TGTGCCAGCAGTTACTCGAGGGGGGGATCCCACAATGAGCAGTTCTTC
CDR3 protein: CASSYSRGGSHNEQFF

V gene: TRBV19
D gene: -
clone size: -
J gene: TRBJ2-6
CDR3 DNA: TGTGCCAGTTCACAGTTACAAGGCTCTGGGGCCAACGTCCTGACTTTC
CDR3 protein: CASSQLQGSGANVLTF

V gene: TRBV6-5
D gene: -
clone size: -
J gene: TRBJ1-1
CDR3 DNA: TGTGCCAGCAGTTACACTCAATTGAACACTGAAGCTTTCTTT
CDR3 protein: CASSYTQLNTEAFF

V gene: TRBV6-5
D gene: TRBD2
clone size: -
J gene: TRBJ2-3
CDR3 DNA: TGTGCCAGCAGCCCCCGACTAGCGGGGTCAGATACGCAGTATTTT
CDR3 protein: CASSPRLAGSDTQYF

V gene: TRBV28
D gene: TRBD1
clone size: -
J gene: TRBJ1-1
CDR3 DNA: TGTGCCAGCAAAGGAGGGACAGGGTATACGGACACTGAAGCTTTCTTT
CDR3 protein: CASKGGTGYTDTEAFF

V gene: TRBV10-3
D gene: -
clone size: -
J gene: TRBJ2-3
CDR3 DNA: TGTGCCATCAGTGAGTCCAGCGGAAGCACAGATACGCAGTATTTT
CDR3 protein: CAISESSGSTDTQYF

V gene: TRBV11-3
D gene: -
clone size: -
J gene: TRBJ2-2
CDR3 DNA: TGTGCCAGCAGCCCTCGACTAGCCGGGGAGCTGTTTTTT
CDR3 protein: CASSPRLAGELFF

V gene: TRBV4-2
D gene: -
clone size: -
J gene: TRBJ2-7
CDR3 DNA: TGTGCCAGCAGCCTGGTCACGACAGGCCCATTGGAGCAGTACTTC
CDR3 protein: CASSLVTTGPLEQYF

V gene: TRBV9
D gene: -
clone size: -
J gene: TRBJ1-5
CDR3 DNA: TGTGCCAGCAGCATCATAGGGCAGGGTAATCAGCCCCAGCATTTT
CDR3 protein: CASSIIGQGNQPQHF

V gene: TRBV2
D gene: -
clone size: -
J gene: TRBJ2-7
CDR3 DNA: TGTGCCAGCACCCCCCCCCGGGATCCTAGCTACGAGCAGTACTTC
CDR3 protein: CASTPPRDPSYEQYF

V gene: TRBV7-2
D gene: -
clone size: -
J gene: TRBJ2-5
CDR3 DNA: TGTGCCAGCAGCGGCGGGGTTTTTGGGACCCAGTACTTC
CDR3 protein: CASSGGVFGTQYF

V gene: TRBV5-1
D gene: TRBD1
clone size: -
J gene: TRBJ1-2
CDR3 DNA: TGCGCCAGCAGCACCGGACAGGGGGCCTTCTATGGCTACACCTTC
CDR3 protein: CASSTGQGAFYGYTF

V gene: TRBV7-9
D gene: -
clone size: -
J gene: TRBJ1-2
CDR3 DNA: TGTGCCAGCAGCTCCGACGCGGAGGTGGGCTACACCTTC
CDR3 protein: CASSSDAEVGYTF

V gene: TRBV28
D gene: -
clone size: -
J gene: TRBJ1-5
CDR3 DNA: TGTGCCAGCAGCCAATTAAGCAATAGCAATCAGCCCCAGCATTTT
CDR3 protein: CASSQLSNSNQPQHF

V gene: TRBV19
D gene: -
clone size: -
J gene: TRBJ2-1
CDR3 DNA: TGTGCCAGTAGTAGGTTGACTCTCAACAATGAGCAGTTCTTC
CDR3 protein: CASSRLTLNNEQFF

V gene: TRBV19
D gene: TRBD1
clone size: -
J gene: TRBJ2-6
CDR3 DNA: TGTGCCAGTAGAGCTTCATGGACAGGGCCCCTCTCTGGGGCCAACGTCCTGACTTTC
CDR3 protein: CASRASWTGPLSGANVLTF

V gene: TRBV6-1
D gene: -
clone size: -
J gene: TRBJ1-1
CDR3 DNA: TGTGCCAGCAGTGAACGGGCAGGGAAAACTTTCTTT
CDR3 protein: CASSERAGKTFF

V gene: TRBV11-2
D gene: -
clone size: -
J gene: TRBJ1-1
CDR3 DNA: TGTGCCAGCAGCTTAGAAGCAGGGGTTGAAGCTTTCTTT
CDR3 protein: CASSLEAGVEAFF

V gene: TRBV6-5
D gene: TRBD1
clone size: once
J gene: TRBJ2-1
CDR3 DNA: TGTGCCAGCAGTTACTCCCCACGGACAGGGAACAATGAGCAGTTCTTC
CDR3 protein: CASSYSPRTGNNEQFF

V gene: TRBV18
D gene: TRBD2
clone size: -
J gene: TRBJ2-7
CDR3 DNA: TGTGCCAGCTCACCACCCCCGGGACTAGCGAGGTTCTACGAGCAGTACTTC
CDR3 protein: CASSPPPGLARFYEQYF

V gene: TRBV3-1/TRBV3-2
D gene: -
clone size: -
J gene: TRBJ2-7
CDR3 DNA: TGTGCCAGCAGCCAAGAGTTGGGACAACTTTCCTACGAGCAGTACTTC
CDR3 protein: CASSQELGQLSYEQYF

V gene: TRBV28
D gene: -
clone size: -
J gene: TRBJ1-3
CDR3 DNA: TGTGCCAGCAGCATCCTTGGGCAGGGGTTTATATTGTCTGGAAACACCATATATTTT
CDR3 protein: CASSILGQGFILSGNTIYF

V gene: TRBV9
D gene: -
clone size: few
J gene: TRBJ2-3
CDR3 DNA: TGTGCCAGCAGCGTACAGTCTAGCGTCCAAGATACGCAGTATTTT
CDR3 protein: CASSVQSSVQDTQYF

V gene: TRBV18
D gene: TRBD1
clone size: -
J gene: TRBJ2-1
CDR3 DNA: TGTGCCAGCTCACCCCGGACAGGGGACGTCGGTTACAATGAGCAGTTCTTC
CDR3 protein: CASSPRTGDVGYNEQFF

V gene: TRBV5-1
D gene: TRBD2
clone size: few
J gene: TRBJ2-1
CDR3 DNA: TGCGCCAGCAGCTTGGCCGGGGGGGTACAGAATGAGCAGTTCTTC
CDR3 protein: CASSLAGGVQNEQFF

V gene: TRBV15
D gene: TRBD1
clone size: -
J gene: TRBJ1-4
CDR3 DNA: TGTGCCACCAGCAGGGGACAGGGGAATGAAAAACTGTTTTTT
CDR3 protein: CATSRGQGNEKLFF

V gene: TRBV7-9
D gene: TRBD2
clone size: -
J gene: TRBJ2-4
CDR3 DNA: TGTGCCAGCAGCTACAACAGCGGGAGTCCGGAAAACATTCAGTACTTC
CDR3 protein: CASSYNSGSPENIQYF

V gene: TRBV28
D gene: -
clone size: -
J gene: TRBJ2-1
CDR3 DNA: TGTGCCAGCAGTTCCTCTGTGAGGCGCGCGGACAATGAGCAGTTCTTC
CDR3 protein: CASSSSVRRADNEQFF